This T cell receptor beta chain was profiled in a study of molecular identifiers for immune sequencing clone quantification. General study findings and limits: Clones above 20 RNA copies contained over 98% of effector molecules and under 1% of naive molecules.

MiXCR, run by TCRdb on the PCR reads, gives a single entry per CDR3 protein. The sample yields about 640,000 distinct CDR3 sequences, 15% to 20% seen once. The CDR3 consists of 17 residues. With 0 bases removed from V and 1 base from J, the gap between germline ends came to 18 bases. Germline V gene data show CDR1 as SQVTM and CDR2 as ANQGSEA. This clonotype occurred many times. Antigen: not known. The source is a human donor in good health. Some libraries in this study had Jurkat cell RNA spiked in. V gene TRBV29-1 combines with J gene TRBJ2-5, with unresolved D. The specimen was naive CD8+ T cells from blood, with Jurkat cell RNA spiked in. Subset described: FACS-sorted CD8+CD4-CCR7+CD45RA+ naive T cells. The CDR3: CSVEEVMPGRVQETQYF. The DNA of the CDR3 is TGCAGCGTTGAAGAAGTTATGCCGGGTCGAGTCCAAGAGACCCAGTACTTC.